A selection of T cell receptor beta chains follows, all from one sample in a study of cytomegalovirus exposure and HLA in healthy donors. The assay was immunoSEQ multiplex PCR, and TCRdb's table has in-frame clones only and misses some. In the table there are about 130,000 clones, 82% of which are singletons. The source material was PBMCs. These receptors all come from a boy younger than 10 in good health and CMV-seronegative. The CDR3 runs from the conserved cysteine through the conserved F or W. The order of the fields is D gene, V gene, J gene, clone size, CDR3 DNA, CDR3 protein. A D gene is named only where the DNA matches it firmly. The size of a clone is reported for some rows only, either as once, few or many, or as a class for expanded clones.

>TRBD2|TRBV19|TRBJ2-1|few
TGTGCCAGTAGTATTGGGGAGCGGGGGGCCTACAATGAGCAGTTCTTC
CASSIGERGAYNEQFF
>TRBD2|TRBV4-2|TRBJ2-2|once
TGTGCCAGCTACCCGGGGGGAGGGCTCACCGGGGAGCTGTTTTTT
CASYPGGGLTGELFF
>-|TRBV19|TRBJ1-1|-
TGTGCCAGTAGTATAGGTGGGAGAAACACTGAAGCTTTCTTT
CASSIGGRNTEAFF
>-|TRBV20-1|TRBJ2-7|-
TGCAGTGCTCCGAGAGACTACGAGCAGTACTTC
CSAPRDYEQYF
>TRBD2|TRBV4-1|TRBJ2-1|-
TGCGCCAGCAGCCCGGGGGCGGGAGGTGGGTCCTACAATGAGCAGTTCTTC
CASSPGAGGGSYNEQFF
>-|TRBV5-1|TRBJ1-5|-
TGCGCCAGCAGCCCCACCGGGAATCGGCCCCAGCATTTT
CASSPTGNRPQHF
>TRBD1|TRBV18|TRBJ2-6|-
TGTGCCAGCTCACCTCAAGACAGGGCTCTCTCTGGGGCCAACGTCCTGACTTTC
CASSPQDRALSGANVLTF
>TRBD2|TRBV6-4|TRBJ2-3|-
TGTGCCAGCAGTGGACTAGCGGGAGGCACAGATACGCAGTATTTT
CASSGLAGGTDTQYF
>TRBD1|TRBV6-6|TRBJ1-2|-
TGTGCCAGCAGTTCCCGTGGGACAGGGTTTTATGGCTACACCTTC
CASSSRGTGFYGYTF
>-|TRBV7-6|TRBJ2-7|-
TGTGCCAGCAGCCCGATACGAGGCAGCCCTTCCGAGCAGTACTTC
CASSPIRGSPSEQYF
>TRBD2|TRBV7-6|TRBJ2-5|-
TGTGCCAGCAGCACGATCAGCGGGGGAGAGACCCAGTACTTC
CASSTISGGETQYF
>-|TRBV11-1|TRBJ1-1|-
TGTGCCAGCAGCGCAACCGCGGCGGGGGAAGCTTTCTTT
CASSATAAGEAFF
>-|TRBV5-1|TRBJ2-7|-
TGCGCCAGCAGCTCACTATCCGGGATTTCCTACGAGCAGTACTTC
CASSSLSGISYEQYF
>-|TRBV7-2|TRBJ2-5|-
TGTGCCAGCAGCTTAGAAGGACAATATCAGCAGTACTTC
CASSLEGQYQQYF
>-|TRBV19|TRBJ1-1|once
TGTGCCAGTAGTATCCTACCACAGGGTATGAACACTGAAGCTTTCTTT
CASSILPQGMNTEAFF
>-|TRBV29-1|TRBJ2-7|once
TGCAGCGTTGCAGAAGGCAGGGCCTACGAGCAGTACTTC
CSVAEGRAYEQYF
>-|TRBV25-1|TRBJ2-5|few
TGTGCCAGCAGTACCCCCGGGGTTCAGACCCAGTACTTC
CASSTPGVQTQYF
>TRBD2|TRBV7-3|TRBJ2-1|-
TGTGCCAGCAGCTTAACAGCTAGCGGCGGTGAGCAGTTCTTC
CASSLTASGGEQFF
>-|TRBV7-2|TRBJ1-1|-
TGTGCCAGCTCCCGCGGCGGGGCGCCTGAAGCTTTCTTT
CASSRGGAPEAFF
>TRBD1|TRBV2|TRBJ1-1|once
TGTGCCAGCAGGGACAGGGATTACACTGAAGCTTTCTTT
CASRDRDYTEAFF